This T cell receptor beta chain was profiled in a study of T-cell memory formation after mild COVID-19. The V gene's germline CDR1 is SGHRS and CDR2 YFSETQ. V shed 4 bases and J shed 5 bases, with 13 bases lying between them. CDR3 length: 13 residues. TCRdb recomputed calls from the 5' RACE reads with MiXCR, one row per CDR3 protein. The sample shows under 300,000 distinct CDR3 sequences, roughly 16% of them seen only once. Only a few counts were recorded for this clonotype. Its antigen remains unknown. Study findings and constraints: Contracting clones from day 15 to 85 had balanced CD4/CD8; later expanders favoured CD4+.

The chain has TRBV5-1 and TRBJ2-7, with D unresolved. The sequencing sample was made of PBMCs or a T cell subset sorted from them (not recorded which). The clonotype originates from a man younger than 35 who had mild COVID-19 (a few samples of this study predate the infection). Cell type and time point are not known. The chain's CDR3 is CASSLQSSHEQYF. DNA for the CDR3: TGCGCCAGCAGCCTTCAGTCGTCCCACGAGCAGTACTTC.